This T cell receptor beta chain appears in the sequencing data of a study of OX40 agonist ivuxolimab in advanced cancers. The wider study: Ivuxolimab, which patients received intravenously every 2 weeks, was dosed at 0.01 to 10 mg/kg. The dose-escalation group included hepatocellular carcinoma, melanoma, renal cell carcinoma and head and neck cancer. At roughly 83% male, the cohort had a mean age of about 60 years, ranging from about 20 to 80. Having had anti-PD-1, anti-PD-L1 or anti-CTLA-4 therapy before was allowed, and over 35% had some.

Germline V lookup: CDR1 LGHNA, CDR2 YNFKEQ. The trim removed 4 bases at V and 2 bases at J, leaving 3 bases unmatched. This CDR3 region has 14 residues. Assay used: immunoSEQ multiplex PCR; TCRdb lists only in-frame clones, some missing. The sample carries tens of thousands of clones, 80% to 90% recorded once. The input for sequencing was CD4+ or CD8+ T cells sorted from blood, taken in a trial of the OX40 agonist ivuxolimab. This sequence originates from an adult with an advanced solid tumor such as melanoma, head and neck, liver or kidney cancer. The chain has TRBV4-2 and TRBJ2-7, with 9 nucleotides matching TRBD1. The CDR3, as DNA: TGTGCCAGCAGCCTGGACAGGGGAACCTACGAGCAGTACTTC. Residues: CASSLDRGTYEQYF.